Listed here are 15 T cell receptor beta chains from one sample, sequenced in a study of blood T cell repertoires in COVID-19. The repertoire was sequenced with immunoSEQ multiplex PCR; TCRdb's copy has only in-frame clones and lacks some. Of 87,000 or so clones listed, more than 70% were seen once; the top ten hold 7% to 9%. The sequencing input was peripheral blood. These receptors were obtained from a human donor with acute or convalescent COVID-19. The donor label of this sample is uncertain.

This clone was seen just once. The chain links TRBV5-8 to TRBJ2-5; 10 bases agree with TRBD2. V lost 4 bases to trimming and J lost 5 bases; unmatched junction nucleotides: 11. Germline loops: CDR1 SGHTS, CDR2 YDEGEE. The CDR3 consists of 16 residues. The DNA for the CDR3 is TGTGCCAGCAGCGGACCAAGCGGGGGGGTCGAGGAGACCCAGTACTTC. Amino acids: CASSGPSGGVEETQYF.

The gene calls are TRBV29-1 and TRBJ2-7; tentative D call: TRBD1 (5 bases). CDR3 length: 12 residues. Germline-derived CDR1 and CDR2 are SQVTM and ANQGSEA. Trimming left V 5 bases short and J 2 bases short, with 10 bases between. The CDR3 region has the DNA TGCAGCGTTTCAGACAGTCCCTACGAGCAGTACTTC. Translation gives CSVSDSPYEQYF.

The table lists this clone with a count of one. This chain connects TRBV2 to TRBJ2-7; the match to TRBD2 covers 9 bases. The germline V gene encodes CDR1 SNHLY and CDR2 FYNNEI. V was clipped by 3 bases and J by 4 bases; unmatched bases: 4. This CDR3 is 14 amino acids long. The CDR3 bases are TGTGCCAGCAGTGACTTAGCGGGGGTGTACGAGCAGTACTTC. Protein product: CASSDLAGVYEQYF.

The rearrangement joins TRBV10-1 to TRBJ2-5; tentative D call: TRBD1 (6 bases). This CDR3 is built from 13 residues. Trimming shortened V by 5 bases and J by 5 bases, and 12 bases separated the two germline ends. CDR1 and CDR2 from the germline V gene are WNHNN and SYGVQD (reference sequence). The DNA of the CDR3 is TGCGCCAGCAGTTACCGGGACAACGAGACCCAGTACTTC. Translated: CASSYRDNETQYF.

The CDR3 bases are TGTGCCAGCAGTTTATTTGCAGGGTCACAAAAGAACACTGAAGCTTTCTTT. Protein: CASSLFAGSQKNTEAFF. V gene TRBV28 combines with J gene TRBJ1-1; tentative D call: TRBD1 (5 bases). V lost 1 base to trimming and J lost 1 base, with 16 bases between them. From germline, CDR1 is MDHEN and CDR2 SYDVKM. The CDR3 covers 17 residues.

The V call is TRBV27, the J call TRBJ1-6; unclear D gene. The CDR3 is made up of 16 amino acids. Deletions cut 6 bases from V and 3 bases from J, with 15 bases between. CDR1 is MNHEY, CDR2 SMNVEV, per germline (reference sequence). The CDR3 coding sequence is TGTGCCAGCAGCCCTGCGGGCCAGGTCTATAATTCACCCCTCCACTTT. Translating it yields CASSPAGQVYNSPLHF.

A single count supports this clone. The chain links TRBV3-1 (or the pseudogene TRBV3-2) to TRBJ1-3; tentatively, D is TRBD1 (6 bases). Germline CDR1 is LGHDT and CDR2 is YNNKEL (reference sequence). This CDR3 spans 15 amino acids. The ends were cut back, 4 bases at V and 0 bases at J, with 10 bases in the middle. This CDR3 is CASSPGQYSGNTIYF. The CDR3 DNA reads TGTGCCAGCAGCCCCGGACAGTACTCTGGAAACACCATATATTTT.

This chain uses TRBV6-5 with TRBJ2-7; TRBD1 aligns across 11 bases. This CDR3 is built from 14 residues. Looked up from germline, CDR1 is MNHEY and CDR2 is SVGAGI. The V gene end was trimmed by 5 bases and the J gene end by 3 bases; junction bases not matched to a gene: 3. CDR3 region: CASSPDRGLYEQYF. As DNA, the CDR3 is TGTGCCAGCAGTCCGGACAGGGGGCTCTACGAGCAGTACTTC.

The rearrangement joins TRBV6-5 to TRBJ2-5; TRBD2 aligns across 7 bases. The CDR3 has 15 residues. V trimming: 9 bases; J trimming: 6 bases; junction bases outside the gene matches: 16. In germline, CDR1 is MNHEY, CDR2 SVGAGI. The CDR3 DNA is TGTGCCAGTACTCTGAGTCGAGCGGGGCGGCAGACCCAGTACTTC. Protein sequence: CASTLSRAGRQTQYF.

This chain links TRBV4-3 with TRBJ1-2; D is unresolved. Germline CDR1 LGHNA, CDR2 YSLEER. Trimming left V 0 bases short and J 4 bases short, with 9 bases between. CDR3 size: 14 residues. The DNA for the CDR3 is TGCGCCAGCAGCCAAGAGGACTCGTCCTATGGCTACACCTTC. Translating gives CASSQEDSSYGYTF.

This chain joins TRBV5-1 and TRBJ2-1; no clear D gene. Looked up from germline, CDR1 is SGHRS and CDR2 is YFSETQ. The ends were cut back, 0 bases at V and 8 bases at J, with 12 bases in the middle. CDR3 length: 14 residues. The DNA for the CDR3 is TGCGCCAGCAGCTTGGACGTTACAAACGATGAGCAGTTCTTC. Amino acid sequence: CASSLDVTNDEQFF.

The J gene is TRBJ1-1, the V gene TRBV7-9; D is ambiguous. Germline V gives CDR1 SEHNR, CDR2 FQNEAQ (reference sequence). This CDR3 comprises 15 residues. V dropped 2 bases and J dropped 1 base, with 11 bases sitting between them. As DNA, the CDR3 is TGTGCCAGCAGCTTATTGAGGGCCTCGAACACTGAAGCTTTCTTT. It translates to CASSLLRASNTEAFF.

The V call is TRBV24-1, the J call TRBJ2-4, with a possible D match to TRBD1 (7 bases). V lost 4 bases and J 0 bases, leaving 15 bases between the germline ends. The CDR3 sequence is 17 residues long. Per germline, CDR1 KGHDR and CDR2 SFDVKD. The CDR3 DNA reads as TGTGCCACCAGTGACTCGACAGGGACTCTAGCCAAAAACATTCAGTACTTC. Translation: CATSDSTGTLAKNIQYF.

The chain recombines TRBV5-6 with TRBJ1-6; D gene uncertain. Germline CDR1 and CDR2: SGHDT and YYEEEE. Trimming removed 1 base from V and 7 bases from J, with 12 bases in between. The CDR3 is 15 residues long. CDR3 nucleotide sequence: TGTGCCAGCAGCTTGTTGCAGGCCACCAATTCACCCCTCCACTTT. Encoded protein: CASSLLQATNSPLHF.

The chain joins TRBV28 to TRBJ1-5; no definite D call. The V and J ends lost 6 bases and 5 bases respectively, with 11 bases between them. Germline lookup yields CDR1 MDHEN and CDR2 SYDVKM. This CDR3 is 13 amino acids long. The CDR3 loop reads CASSLPADQPQHF. DNA of the CDR3: TGTGCCAGCAGCCTCCCCGCGGATCAGCCCCAGCATTTT.